Described below is a single T cell receptor beta chain sequence and its context. What it binds is not known. This sample was taken from a study of high-grade serous ovarian cancer treatment subgroups. Study background: On average, roughly 14,000 reads and thousands of unique TCR beta rearrangements were obtained per sample.

Tumor samples were taken before definitive surgery or chemotherapy. The study's findings and limits: Repertoire similarity ranged roughly 0.1 to 0.79 between tumors of one patient. TCR relatedness rose with neoantigen level and trended with mutation load. Only CDR3 was analyzed; CDR1 and CDR2 were not.

Trimming took 7 bases from V and 6 from J, leaving 13 bases between them. The CDR3 is 13 residues long. CDR1 and CDR2 from the germline V gene are MNHNS and SASEGT. TCRdb's copy holds only in-frame clones and misses some; the assay was immunoSEQ multiplex PCR. Of more than 3,500 clones listed, less than 80% are singletons. The chain uses TRBV6-1 and TRBJ1-5; D might be TRBD1 (6 bases). The source of this sequence is a human donor with high-grade serous ovarian cancer. Sample: tumor tissue. CDR3 coding DNA: TGTGCCAGCACTTTGTCACAGGGTCAGCCCCAGCATTTT. Translated, it gives CASTLSQGQPQHF.